Listed here are 13 T cell receptor beta chains from one sample, sequenced in a study of OX40 agonist ivuxolimab in advanced cancers. Clones were sequenced by immunoSEQ multiplex PCR, and TCRdb holds only the in-frame ones, with some missing. The data hold over 70,000 clones, with roughly 86% observed a single time. The starting material was CD4+ or CD8+ T cells sorted from blood, obtained in a trial of the OX40 agonist ivuxolimab. The receptor set was obtained from an adult with an advanced solid tumor such as melanoma, head and neck, liver or kidney cancer.

The chain employs TRBV6-6 and TRBJ1-1, with unresolved D. Deletions cut 6 bases from V and 6 bases from J, with 14 bases between. The CDR3 length is 13 residues. Per the germline V gene, CDR1 is MNHNY and CDR2 is SVGAGI (reference sequence). The DNA for the CDR3 is TGTGCCAGCAGCCAGACACTTGGCGCTGAAGCTTTCTTT. Translating it yields CASSQTLGAEAFF.

The J gene is TRBJ1-1, the V gene TRBV5-1; tentative D call: TRBD1 (5 bases). The V gene lost 1 base and the J gene lost 0 bases, with 10 bases spanning the gap. Germline V lookup: CDR1 SGHRS, CDR2 YFSETQ. The CDR3 consists of 15 residues. The CDR3 nucleotides read TGCGCCAGCAGCTTGAACGGACAACTGAACACTGAAGCTTTCTTT. This encodes CASSLNGQLNTEAFF. Using reference TRBV5-1 and TRBJ1-1 for the parts outside the CDR3, the full variable domain is KAGVTQTPRYLIKTRGQQVTLSCSPISGHRSVSWYQQTPGQGLQFLFEYFSETQRNKGNFPGRFSGRQFSNSRSEMNVSTLELGDSALYLCASSLNGQLNTEAFFGQGTRLTVV.

The CDR3, as DNA: TGTGCCAGCAGTGAAGCGAAGACACCTAACAACTATGGCTACACCTTC. Translating gives CASSEAKTPNNYGYTF. This chain joins TRBV6-1 and TRBJ1-2; D is ambiguous. V was trimmed by 0 bases and J by 2 bases, leaving 13 bases between them. This CDR3 comprises 16 residues. Germline lookup yields CDR1 MNHNS and CDR2 SASEGT.

This clone appeared a single time. The V call is TRBV14, the J call TRBJ2-1, with TRBD2 as a possible D gene (9 bases). With 3 bases removed from V and 7 bases from J, the gap between germline ends came to 37 bases. This CDR3 spans 22 amino acids. Per germline, CDR1 SGHDN and CDR2 FVKESK. In DNA form, the CDR3 reads TGTGCCAGCAGCCATCGGGCAGGGGGCCTTGGGAGGGGCCTAGCGGGGATTAATGAGCAGTTCTTC. Its translation is CASSHRAGGLGRGLAGINEQFF.

V and J are TRBV9 and TRBJ2-1; TRBD2 matches at 8 bases. The V and J ends lost 2 bases and 6 bases, in that order; junction bases with no gene match: 7. Germline V gene lookup returns CDR1 SGDLS and CDR2 YYNGEE. The CDR3 length is 15 residues. The CDR3 DNA sequence: TGTGCCAGCAGCGTCGTGGGTAGCGGGATCAATGAGCAGTTCTTC. Encoded protein: CASSVVGSGINEQFF.

The chain links TRBV28 to TRBJ2-3; 10 bases align to TRBD2. V gave up 6 bases and J gave up 3 bases; unmatched junction bases: 3. CDR1 is MDHEN, CDR2 SYDVKM, per germline. This CDR3 is 14 amino acids long. CDR3 loop: CASRSGGVTDTQYF. The CDR3 coding sequence is TGTGCCAGCAGGAGCGGGGGGGTAACAGATACGCAGTATTTT.

This chain joins TRBV13 and TRBJ2-2; 7 bases are a match to TRBD2. Germline assignment: CDR1 PRHDT and CDR2 FYEKMQ (reference sequence). The CDR3 consists of 13 residues. Trimming at V came to 7 bases and at J to 2 bases, leaving 1 base not matched to a gene. The CDR3 coding sequence is TGTGCCAGCAAGCGGGGTAACACCGGGGAGCTGTTTTTT. This encodes CASKRGNTGELFF.

CDR3 amino acids: CASGGGDTYNSPLHF. The CDR3 nucleotides read TGTGCCAGCGGGGGGGGTGATACCTATAATTCACCCCTCCACTTT. The chain is built from TRBV6-5 and TRBJ1-6; D might be TRBD1 (5 bases). Germline V gene lookup returns CDR1 MNHEY and CDR2 SVGAGI. The V end lost 8 bases, the J end lost 2 bases, and 13 bases lay between the germline ends. This CDR3 spans 15 amino acids.

The table lists this clone with a few counts. The chain uses TRBV7-9 and TRBJ2-7; no clear D. Trimming pared 0 bases from V and 7 bases from J, leaving 7 bases between. Germline CDR1 reads SEHNR; CDR2 reads FQNEAQ (reference sequence). CDR3 length: 12 residues. CDR3 residues: CASSLAMDEQYF. In DNA, the CDR3 is TGTGCCAGCAGCTTAGCAATGGATGAGCAGTACTTC.

The table lists this clone with a count of one. This chain's CDR3 is CASTTSGIANNEQFF. The CDR3 DNA reads as TGTGCCAGCACGACTAGCGGGATTGCCAACAATGAGCAGTTCTTC. The chain carries TRBV19 and TRBJ2-1; TRBD2 agrees at 11 bases. V lost 9 bases, J lost 5 bases, and 9 bases stayed unmatched. CDR1 and CDR2 from the germline V gene are LNHDA and SQIVND (reference sequence). The CDR3 loop spans 15 amino acids.

The chain couples TRBV19 to TRBJ1-2, with 7 positions matching TRBD1. The CDR3 has 14 amino acids. With V trimmed by 5 bases and J by 5 bases, 8 bases remained unmatched. Germline CDR1 reads LNHDA; CDR2 reads SQIVND (reference sequence). For the CDR3, the DNA is TGTGCCAGTAGTCCGGACAGGCGGGCGTATGGCTACACCTTC. Translation gives CASSPDRRAYGYTF.

This clone occurred once. J is TRBJ1-5 and V is TRBV11-3; D remains unclear. V was clipped by 2 bases and J by 3 bases, with 5 bases between them. From germline, CDR1 is SGHNT and CDR2 YENEEA. The CDR3 consists of 13 residues. The CDR3 region has the DNA TGTGCCAGCAGCTTAAGGTTCAATCAGCCCCAGCATTTT. Its translation: CASSLRFNQPQHF.

This clone was counted only a few times. The chain has TRBV10-3 and TRBJ1-1, with no clear D. The V gene's germline CDR1 is ENHRY and CDR2 SYGVKD. The CDR3 runs to 14 residues. The ends were cut back, 6 bases at V and 0 bases at J, with 11 bases in the middle. The DNA for the CDR3 is TGTGCCATCAGAGCGACAATGCTGAACACTGAAGCTTTCTTT. Encoded protein: CAIRATMLNTEAFF.